This entry lists 2 T cell receptor beta chains sequenced from one sample in a study of blood T cell repertoires in COVID-19. Produced via immunoSEQ multiplex PCR; TCRdb's table is partial and in-frame only. The sample includes approximately 170,000 clones, approximately 86% of them seen just once. Sequenced sample: peripheral blood. All receptors derive from a man older than 75 with COVID-19, enrolled during active disease.

The chain links TRBV20-1 to TRBJ2-3; D is possibly TRBD1 (6 bases). Germline V CDR1 and CDR2: DFQATT, SNEGSKA (reference sequence). V lost 6 bases and J lost 2, with 12 bases in between. There are 13 residues in the CDR3. The CDR3 DNA reads TGCAGTGCAAGTAACAGGGTCACAGATACGCAGTATTTT. This sequence encodes CSASNRVTDTQYF.

This CDR3 reads CASSPHDGTEGEKLFF. CDR3 nucleotide sequence: TGTGCCAGCAGCCCCCATGACGGGACAGAGGGCGAAAAACTGTTTTTT. The chain links TRBV5-4 to TRBJ1-4; the match to TRBD1 covers 7 bases. This CDR3 spans 16 amino acids. The junction had 14 bases not matched to a gene; V was cut back by 4 bases and J by 8 bases. Per the germline V gene, CDR1 is SGHNT and CDR2 is YYREEE (reference sequence).